A single sample gave rise to the 14 T cell receptor beta chains below, sequenced in a study of shared clonotypes between healthy human individuals (dated by TCRdb to about 2020). Library preparation used the immunoSEQ multiplex PCR assay. Imported from immuneACCESS, the table was reduced by TCRdb to in-frame sequences with V and J called. These copies leave out some clones; in studies compared against another copy, an unresolved V gene accounts for under half, and the cause of the remainder is not known. The sample table lists about 510,000 clones, 70% to 80% of them with a count of one. 10% to 15% of the sample is held by the ten biggest clonotypes. The sequenced material came from PBMCs. Every receptor here comes from a woman aged 40 to 55 in good health. Some clones in this sample may be carry-over from other donors' samples.

J is TRBJ2-1 and V is TRBV28; possible D gene TRBD1, 6 bases. Germline CDR1 reads MDHEN; CDR2 reads SYDVKM. V dropped 6 bases and J dropped 2 bases, with 17 bases sitting between them. The CDR3 runs to 16 residues. The CDR3 loop is CASRSAGVEAYNEQFF. The CDR3 region has the DNA TGTGCCAGCAGGAGCGCAGGGGTCGAAGCCTACAATGAGCAGTTCTTC. Full variable domain (remainder filled in from reference TRBV28 and TRBJ2-1): DVKVTQSSRYLVKRTGEKVFLECVQDMDHENMFWYRQDPGLGLRLIYFSYDVKMKEKGDIPEGYSVSREKKERFSLILESASTNQTSMYLCASRSAGVEAYNEQFFGPGTRLTVL.

This clone was seen a few times. This rearrangement joins TRBV19 to TRBJ2-3; D not certain. The CDR3 has 12 residues. From germline, CDR1 is LNHDA and CDR2 SQIVND (reference sequence). V lost 5 bases, J lost 2 bases, and 5 bases lay in between. The CDR3: CASSPNTDTQYF. DNA of the CDR3: TGTGCCAGTAGTCCTAACACAGATACGCAGTATTTT.

This CDR3 is CARGTPSNTGELFF. CDR3 DNA sequence: TGTGCCAGGGGGACACCATCGAACACCGGGGAGCTGTTTTTT. The gene calls are TRBV7-8 and TRBJ2-2; D is perhaps TRBD1 (6 bases). The germline CDR1 and CDR2 sequences are SGHVS and FQNEAQ. Trimming left V 9 bases short and J 0 bases short, with 11 bases between. CDR3 size: 14 residues.

The chain has TRBV19 and TRBJ1-2; tentatively, D is TRBD1 (5 bases). Trimming cost V 3 bases and J 2 bases, with 13 bases left between them. CDR1 and CDR2 from the germline V gene are LNHDA and SQIVND (reference sequence). The CDR3 runs 15 residues. The CDR3 bases are TGTGCCAGTAGTATCGGGCAGGGTTTGAACTATGGCTACACCTTC. Its protein is CASSIGQGLNYGYTF.

This rearrangement joins TRBV18 to TRBJ1-1; D remains unclear. Deletions cut 6 bases from V and 1 base from J, with 12 bases between. Germline-derived CDR1 and CDR2 are KGHSH and LQKENI. This CDR3 is 14 amino acids long. The CDR3 sequence: CASSPRRPNTEAFF. The CDR3 bases are TGTGCCAGCTCCCCTCGGCGGCCGAACACTGAAGCTTTCTTT.

The chain uses TRBV9 and TRBJ2-2; 8 bases map to TRBD1. CDR1 and CDR2 (germline): SGDLS, YYNGEE. V was clipped by 3 bases and J by 3 bases; unmatched bases: 7. The CDR3 covers 16 residues. The CDR3 bases are TGTGCCAGCAGCGCCAAAGACAGGGGAGACACCGGGGAGCTGTTTTTT. Translated, it gives CASSAKDRGDTGELFF.

The chain has TRBV28 and TRBJ1-1; TRBD1 matches at 9 bases. The trim removed 8 bases at V and 0 bases at J, leaving 4 bases unmatched. The CDR3 loop spans 14 amino acids. Germline values: CDR1 MDHEN, CDR2 SYDVKM. CDR3 nucleotides: TGTGCCAGCCGCGGACAGGGGATGAACACTGAAGCTTTCTTT. Translated, it gives CASRGQGMNTEAFF.

The V and J genes are TRBV28 and TRBJ2-2, with 14 bases aligning to TRBD2. CDR3 length equals 18 residues. Germline CDR1 reads MDHEN; CDR2 reads SYDVKM. V dropped 3 bases and J dropped 5; count of bases not matched to a gene: 8. CDR3 sequence: CASSLGLAGARKTGELFF. In DNA, the CDR3 is TGTGCCAGCAGTTTGGGACTAGCGGGAGCTCGGAAAACCGGGGAGCTGTTTTTT.

This chain links TRBV7-8 with TRBJ1-2; 7 positions agree with TRBD1. V shed 5 bases, J shed 1 base, and the junction held 7 bases outside the gene matches. Germline V gene data show CDR1 as SGHVS and CDR2 as FQNEAQ. The length of the CDR3 is 15 residues. DNA for the CDR3: TGTGCCAGCAGCCCCAAGACAGGGATTAACTATGGCTACACCTTC. Protein sequence: CASSPKTGINYGYTF.

The CDR3 sequence: CASSEGGVYEQYF. DNA of the CDR3: TGTGCCAGCAGCGAGGGAGGAGTTTACGAGCAGTACTTC. The chain employs TRBV7-9 and TRBJ2-7; D is perhaps TRBD2 (6 bases). With 5 bases removed from V and 4 bases from J, the gap between germline ends came to 12 bases. Germline CDR1 SEHNR, CDR2 FQNEAQ (reference sequence). The CDR3 contains 13 residues.

This clone was detected a few times. The chain joins TRBV4-2 to TRBJ1-1; the D gene is possibly TRBD1 (5 bases). CDR1 and CDR2 from the germline V gene are LGHNA and YNFKEQ. Between the trimmed V and J ends, which lost 4 bases and 7 bases, there was a span of 10 bases. The CDR3 runs 12 residues. CDR3 nucleotide sequence: TGTGCCAGCAGCCTCAACAGGAATGAAGCTTTCTTT. It is translated as CASSLNRNEAFF.

The J gene is TRBJ2-1, the V gene TRBV7-3; D uncertain. Germline V CDR1 and CDR2: SGHTA, FQGTGA. The V gene lost 0 bases and the J gene lost 6 bases, with 9 bases spanning the gap. The CDR3 has 14 residues. The CDR3 coding sequence is TGTGCCAGCAGCTTAACCCCGGCGCCCAATGAGCAGTTCTTC. Encoded protein: CASSLTPAPNEQFF.

The V gene is TRBV19, the J gene TRBJ2-7; a weak D match, TRBD2 (7 bases). The V end lost 2 bases, the J end lost 7 bases, and 18 bases lay between the germline ends. CDR1 is LNHDA and CDR2 is SQIVND in the germline V gene (reference sequence). CDR3 length: 15 amino acids. For the CDR3, the DNA is TGTGCCAGTAGTATATCGGGACTACCCACAGGGGAGCAGTACTTC. It yields the protein CASSISGLPTGEQYF.

The V and J genes are TRBV7-8 and TRBJ1-2, with D maybe TRBD1 (6 bases). The germline gives CDR1 SGHVS, CDR2 FQNEAQ. Trimming left V 1 base short and J 4 bases short, with 16 bases between. The CDR3 runs to 16 residues. The CDR3 DNA reads as TGTGCCAGCAGCTTAGGGTGGGCAGGGGAGGGCTATGGCTACACCTTC. It translates to CASSLGWAGEGYGYTF.